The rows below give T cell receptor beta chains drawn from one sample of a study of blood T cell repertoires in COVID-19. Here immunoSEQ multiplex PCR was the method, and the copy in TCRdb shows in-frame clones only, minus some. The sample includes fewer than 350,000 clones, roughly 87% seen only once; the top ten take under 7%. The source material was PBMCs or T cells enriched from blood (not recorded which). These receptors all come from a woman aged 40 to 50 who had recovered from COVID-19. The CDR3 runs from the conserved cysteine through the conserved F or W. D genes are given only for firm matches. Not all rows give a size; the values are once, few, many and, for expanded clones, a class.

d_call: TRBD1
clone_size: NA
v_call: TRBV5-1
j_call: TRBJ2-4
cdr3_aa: CASSLGTGTNIQYF
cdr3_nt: TGCGCCAGCAGCTTGGGGACAGGGACAAACATTCAGTACTTC

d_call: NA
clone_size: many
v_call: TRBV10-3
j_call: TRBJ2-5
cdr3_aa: CAISDGVEREETQYF
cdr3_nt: TGTGCCATCAGTGACGGGGTGGAGAGGGAAGAGACCCAGTACTTC

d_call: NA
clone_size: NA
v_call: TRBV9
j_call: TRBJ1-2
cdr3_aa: CASTGTNYGYTF
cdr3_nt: TGTGCCAGCACAGGGACTAACTATGGCTACACCTTC

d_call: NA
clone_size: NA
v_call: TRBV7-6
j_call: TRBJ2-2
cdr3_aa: CASSLVAGLAGELFF
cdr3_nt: TGTGCCAGCAGCTTAGTGGCGGGATTGGCCGGGGAGCTGTTTTTT

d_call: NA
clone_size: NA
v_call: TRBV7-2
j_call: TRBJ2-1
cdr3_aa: CASSSRLREVNEQFF
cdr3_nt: TGTGCCAGCAGCTCCCGGCTCAGGGAGGTTAATGAGCAGTTCTTC

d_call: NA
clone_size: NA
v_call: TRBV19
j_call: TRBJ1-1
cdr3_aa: CASSPGQNTEAFF
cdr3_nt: TGTGCCAGCTCACCTGGACAAAACACTGAAGCTTTCTTT

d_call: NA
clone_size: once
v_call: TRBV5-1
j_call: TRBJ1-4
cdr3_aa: CASSLLGEKLFF
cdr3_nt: TGCGCCAGCAGCCTCCTAGGCGAAAAACTGTTTTTT

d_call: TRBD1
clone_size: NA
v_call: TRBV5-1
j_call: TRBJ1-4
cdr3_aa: CASSLGQGGEKLFF
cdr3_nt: TGCGCCAGCAGCTTGGGACAGGGTGGCGAAAAACTGTTTTTT

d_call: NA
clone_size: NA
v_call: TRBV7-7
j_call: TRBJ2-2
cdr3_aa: CASSLGSSRELFF
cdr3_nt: TGTGCTAGCAGCTTAGGTAGTAGCCGGGAGCTGTTTTTT

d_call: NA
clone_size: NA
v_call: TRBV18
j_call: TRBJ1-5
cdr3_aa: CASSPYRIDQPQHF
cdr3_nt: TGTGCCAGCTCACCATACAGAATAGATCAGCCCCAGCATTTT

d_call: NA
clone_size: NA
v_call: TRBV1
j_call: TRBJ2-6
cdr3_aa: CTSSQFPSGRAGVLTF
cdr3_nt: TGCACCAGCAGCCAATTCCCTAGCGGGAGGGCCGGGGTCCTGACTTTC

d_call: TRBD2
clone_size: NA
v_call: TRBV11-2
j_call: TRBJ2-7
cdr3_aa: CASSLVGGLAIREQYF
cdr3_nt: TGTGCCAGCAGCTTAGTAGGGGGACTAGCGATTAGGGAGCAGTACTTC

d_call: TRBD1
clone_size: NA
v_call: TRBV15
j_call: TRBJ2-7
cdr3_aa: CATSRDPGQGGWDQYF
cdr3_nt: TGTGCCACCAGCAGAGACCCGGGACAGGGGGGTTGGGATCAGTACTTC

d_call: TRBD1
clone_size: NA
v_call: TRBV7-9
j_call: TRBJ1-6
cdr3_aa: CASSRQGSHSPLHF
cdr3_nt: TGTGCCAGCAGCCGACAGGGTTCTCATTCACCCCTCCACTTT

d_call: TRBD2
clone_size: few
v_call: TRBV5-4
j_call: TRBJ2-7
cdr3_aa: CASSPGTIYEQYF
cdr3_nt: TGTGCCAGCAGCCCGGGGACTATCTACGAGCAGTACTTC

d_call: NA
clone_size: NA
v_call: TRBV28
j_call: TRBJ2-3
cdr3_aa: CASRLGSTDTQYF
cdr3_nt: TGTGCCAGCAGACTCGGGAGCACAGATACGCAGTATTTT

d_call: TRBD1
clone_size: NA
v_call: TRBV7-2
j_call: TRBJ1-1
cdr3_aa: CASSRDRGNLNTEAFF
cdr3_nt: TGTGCCAGCAGCCGTGACAGGGGAAATTTGAACACTGAAGCTTTCTTT

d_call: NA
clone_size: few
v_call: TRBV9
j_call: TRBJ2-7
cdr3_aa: CAGKGTYEQYF
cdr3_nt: TGTGCCGGAAAGGGGACCTACGAGCAGTACTTC

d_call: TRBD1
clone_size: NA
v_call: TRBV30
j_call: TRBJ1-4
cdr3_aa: CAWRGQGYNEKLFF
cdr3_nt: TGTGCCTGGAGGGGACAGGGCTATAATGAAAAACTGTTTTTT

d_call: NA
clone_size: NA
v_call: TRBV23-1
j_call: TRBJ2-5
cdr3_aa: CASSQSRGGQETQYF
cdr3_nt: TGCGCCAGCAGTCAATCGAGGGGGGGCCAAGAGACCCAGTACTTC

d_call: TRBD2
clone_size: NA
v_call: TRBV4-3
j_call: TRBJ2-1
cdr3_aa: CASSQVVGGAYNEQFF
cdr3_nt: TGCGCCAGCAGCCAAGTGGTGGGAGGGGCCTACAATGAGCAGTTCTTC

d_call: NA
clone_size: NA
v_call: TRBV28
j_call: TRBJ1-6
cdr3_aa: CASSFTGSWDNSPLHF
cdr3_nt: TGTGCCAGCAGTTTCACCGGGTCTTGGGATAATTCACCCCTCCACTTT

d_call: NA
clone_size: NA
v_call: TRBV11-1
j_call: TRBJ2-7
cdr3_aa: CASSLSGFISYEQYF
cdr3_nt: TGTGCCAGCAGCTTATCAGGGTTCATCTCCTACGAGCAGTACTTC

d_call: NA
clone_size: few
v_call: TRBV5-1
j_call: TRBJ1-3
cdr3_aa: CASSLDGSSGNTIYF
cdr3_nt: TGCGCCAGCAGCTTGGACGGTTCCTCTGGAAACACCATATATTTT

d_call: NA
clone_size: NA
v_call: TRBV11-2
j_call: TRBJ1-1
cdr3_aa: CASSLGAGADTEAFF
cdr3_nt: TGTGCCAGCAGCTTAGGGGCAGGGGCCGACACTGAAGCTTTCTTT

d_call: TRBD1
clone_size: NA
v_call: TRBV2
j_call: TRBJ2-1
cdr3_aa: CATLGDRAVNEQFF
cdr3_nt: TGTGCCACCTTAGGGGACAGGGCGGTGAATGAGCAGTTCTTC

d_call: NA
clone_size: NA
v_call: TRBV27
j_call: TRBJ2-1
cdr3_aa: CASRNIVNEQFF
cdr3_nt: TGTGCCAGCCGTAATATAGTGAATGAGCAGTTCTTC

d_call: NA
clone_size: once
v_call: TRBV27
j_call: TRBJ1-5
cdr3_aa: CASSPFGGGVEQPQHF
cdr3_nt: TGTGCCAGCAGTCCGTTTGGCGGAGGGGTGGAGCAGCCCCAGCATTTT

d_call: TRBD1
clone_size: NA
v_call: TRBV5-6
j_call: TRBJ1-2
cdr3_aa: CASSFRTGVSGYTF
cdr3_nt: TGTGCCAGCAGCTTCAGGACAGGGGTTAGCGGCTACACCTTC

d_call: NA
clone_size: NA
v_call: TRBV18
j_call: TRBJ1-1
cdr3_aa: CASSGRQNTEAFF
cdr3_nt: TGTGCCAGCTCAGGAAGACAGAACACTGAAGCTTTCTTT

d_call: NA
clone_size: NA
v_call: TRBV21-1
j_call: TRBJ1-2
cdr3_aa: CASSNCAGRAYGYTF
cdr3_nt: TGTGCCAGCAGCAATTGTGCAGGGCGTGCCTATGGCTACACCTTC

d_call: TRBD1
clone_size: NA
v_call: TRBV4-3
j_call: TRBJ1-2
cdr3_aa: CASSGDRAGYGYTF
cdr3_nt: TGCGCCAGCAGCGGGGACAGGGCGGGCTATGGCTACACCTTC

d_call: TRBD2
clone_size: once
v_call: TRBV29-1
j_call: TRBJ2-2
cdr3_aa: CSGGTSENTGELFF
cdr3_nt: TGCAGCGGGGGGACTAGCGAAAACACCGGGGAGCTGTTTTTT

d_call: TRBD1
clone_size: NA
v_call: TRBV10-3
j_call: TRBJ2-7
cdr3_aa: CAISAWRGQGRLGGSDEQYF
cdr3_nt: TGTGCCATCAGTGCCTGGCGGGGACAGGGAAGACTAGGAGGTTCGGACGAGCAGTACTTC

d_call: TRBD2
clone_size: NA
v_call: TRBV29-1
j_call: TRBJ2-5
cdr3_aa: CSVPLAGVLETQYF
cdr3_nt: TGCAGCGTTCCCCTAGCGGGAGTCTTGGAGACCCAGTACTTC

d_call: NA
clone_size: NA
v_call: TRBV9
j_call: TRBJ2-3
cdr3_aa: CASSRGPSGGEDTQYF
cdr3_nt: TGTGCCAGCAGTAGGGGGCCGAGCGGGGGCGAAGATACGCAGTATTTT

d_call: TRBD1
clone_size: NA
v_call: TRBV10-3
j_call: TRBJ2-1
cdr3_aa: CAISNRGNEQFF
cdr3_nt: TGTGCCATCAGCAACAGGGGGAATGAGCAGTTCTTC

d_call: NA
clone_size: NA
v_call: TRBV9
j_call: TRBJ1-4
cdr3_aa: CASSVGGGTNEKLFF
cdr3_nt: TGTGCCAGCAGCGTAGGTGGCGGAACTAATGAAAAACTGTTTTTT